The clone carrying this T cell receptor (beta chain) showed up many times. Its antigen is currently unknown. Time point denoted: persistent/refractory GD, antithyroid drugs over 5 years with positive TRAb. RNA from PBMCs was the source of the TCR library. According to the study, TCR beta libraries were built with iRepertoire HTBI primers and CDR3-region Arm-PCR. Using its own MiXCR run on the multiplex PCR reads, TCRdb lists one record per CDR3 protein. This table has around 460,000 distinct CDR3 sequences, around a fifth appearing once. This CDR3 contains 13 residues. Between the trimmed V and J ends, which lost 7 bases and 7 bases, there was a span of 16 bases. This entry comes from a study of regulatory T cells in long-lasting Graves disease. Overall study: Patients met the persistent Graves' disease definition after over 5 years of antithyroid drugs with positive TSH receptor antibodies. Whole-study results and caveats: When disease was persistent, TRBV28, TRBJ1-2 and TRBJ2-5 were the favored segments. Lower TCR diversity was seen in persistent Graves' patients than in newly diagnosed ones.

This clonotype was obtained from a female donor with Graves disease. The sample here was peripheral blood mononuclear cells (PBMCs), taken when the disease was refractory, from a patient treated with antithyroid drugs. The gene calls are TRBV12-3 or TRBV12-4 and TRBJ1-2, with a tentative D call TRBD1 (5 bases). The CDR3, as DNA: TGTGCCAGCATCCGAGGCCAGGGTACTGGCTACACCTTC. It translates to CASIRGQGTGYTF.